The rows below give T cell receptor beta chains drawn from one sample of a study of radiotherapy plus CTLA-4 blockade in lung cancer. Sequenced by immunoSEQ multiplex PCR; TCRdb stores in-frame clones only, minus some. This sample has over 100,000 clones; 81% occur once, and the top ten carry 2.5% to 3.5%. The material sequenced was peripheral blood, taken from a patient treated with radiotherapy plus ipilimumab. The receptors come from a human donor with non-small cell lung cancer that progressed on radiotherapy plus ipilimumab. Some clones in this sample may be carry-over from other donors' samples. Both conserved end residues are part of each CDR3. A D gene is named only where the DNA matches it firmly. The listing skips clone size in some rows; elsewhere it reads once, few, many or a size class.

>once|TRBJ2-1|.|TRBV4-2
TGTGCCAGCAGCCAAGATACGTTGAGGGGGGAGATGTTCTTC
CASSQDTLRGEMFF
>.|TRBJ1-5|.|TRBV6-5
TGTGCCAGCAGTTACCGGACCGGGTACAATCAGCCCCAGCATTTT
CASSYRTGYNQPQHF
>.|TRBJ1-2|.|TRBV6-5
TGTGCCAGCAGTTACGCGACCCTTAACTATGGCTACACCTTC
CASSYATLNYGYTF
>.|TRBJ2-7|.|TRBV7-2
TGTGCCAGCAGCTTCGGACACGGAGACTACGAGCAGTACTTC
CASSFGHGDYEQYF
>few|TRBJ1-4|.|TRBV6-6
TGTGCCAGCAGGTCCAGGGCTGGGGGGGATGAAAAACTGTTTTTT
CASRSRAGGDEKLFF
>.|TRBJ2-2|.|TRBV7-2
TGTGCCAGCAGCTTGCAGCCCGGCACCGGGGAGCTGTTTTTT
CASSLQPGTGELFF
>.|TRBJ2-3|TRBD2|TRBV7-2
TGTGCCAGCAGCTTAGATCCCGCGGGGGGGCCAGATACGCAGTATTTT
CASSLDPAGGPDTQYF
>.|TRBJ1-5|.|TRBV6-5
TGTGCCAGCAGTTACAACCGATATAGCAATCAGCCCCAGCATTTT
CASSYNRYSNQPQHF
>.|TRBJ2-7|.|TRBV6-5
TGTGCCAGCAGTTATGGGGGCTCCATCTCCGAGCAGTACTTC
CASSYGGSISEQYF
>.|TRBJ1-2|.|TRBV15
TGTGCCACCAGCAGAGTCGGGGGATCTAACTATGGCTACACCTTC
CATSRVGGSNYGYTF
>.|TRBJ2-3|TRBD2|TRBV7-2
TGTGCCAGCAGCTTACGTATCGGGTCTAGCGGGGGGTTCACAGATACGCAGTATTTT
CASSLRIGSSGGFTDTQYF
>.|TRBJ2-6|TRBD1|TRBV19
TGTGCCAGTGTCCCCAGGGGGATCTCTGGGGCCAACGTCCTGACTTTC
CASVPRGISGANVLTF
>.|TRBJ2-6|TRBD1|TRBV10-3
TGTGCCACCCGGACAGGGTCCTCTGGGGCCAACGTCCTGACTTTC
CATRTGSSGANVLTF
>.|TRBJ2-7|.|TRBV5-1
TGCGCCAGCAGTCCCTCGGCCCTTTACGAGCAGTACTTC
CASSPSALYEQYF
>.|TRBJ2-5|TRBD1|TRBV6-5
TGTGCCAGCAGACGGACAGGAAGCCGTCAAGAGACCCAGTACTTC
CASRRTGSRQETQYF
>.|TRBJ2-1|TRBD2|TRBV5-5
TGTGCCAGCAGCGCAGCGGGGGAAGGCAATGAGCAGTTCTTC
CASSAAGEGNEQFF
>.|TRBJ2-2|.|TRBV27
TGTGCCAGCAGCCCAATTACCGGGGAGCTGTTTTTT
CASSPITGELFF
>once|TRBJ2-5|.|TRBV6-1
TGTGCCAGCAGCGGTGGGGACCCACAAGAGACCCAGTACTTC
CASSGGDPQETQYF
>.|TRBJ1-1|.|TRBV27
TGTGCCAGCAGTTTTAATTCGCGGTGGAACACTGAAGCTTTCTTT
CASSFNSRWNTEAFF
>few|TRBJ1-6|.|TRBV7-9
TGTGCCAGCAGCTCCCAGGGTGGTAATTCACCCCTCCACTTT
CASSSQGGNSPLHF
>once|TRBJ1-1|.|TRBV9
TGTGCCAGCAGCGTCGGACCCCCGGGAGGGGCTTTCTTT
CASSVGPPGGAFF
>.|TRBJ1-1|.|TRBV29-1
TGCAGCGTTGAAGATAGAAAGGGGGAATGGGCCACTGAAGCTTTCTTT
CSVEDRKGEWATEAFF
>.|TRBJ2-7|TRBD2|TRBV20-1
TGCAGTGCTAGTTACGCGGGGGTGTGGTCCTTC
CSASYAGVWSF
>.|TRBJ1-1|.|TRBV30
TGTGCCTGGACCGTGGGGGGGATCACTGAAGCTTTCTTT
CAWTVGGITEAFF
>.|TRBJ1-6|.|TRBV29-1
TGCAGCGTTCGGCAAGGGGATTCACCCCTCCACTTT
CSVRQGDSPLHF
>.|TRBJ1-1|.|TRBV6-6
TGTGCCAGCAGTTACTCGGGGGGCGCAAACACTGAAGCTTTCTTT
CASSYSGGANTEAFF
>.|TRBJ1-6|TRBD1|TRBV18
TGTGCCAGCTCAGAAACAGGGGGCCTGTATAATTCACCCCTCCACTTT
CASSETGGLYNSPLHF
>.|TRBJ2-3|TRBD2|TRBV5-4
TGTGCCAGCAGCCCACCCCAGGCTAGCGGGGGCACAGATACGCAGTATTTT
CASSPPQASGGTDTQYF
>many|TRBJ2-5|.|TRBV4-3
TGCGCCAGCAGCCAATTGCCGGTGGGGGGGCCCCAGTACTTC
CASSQLPVGGPQYF
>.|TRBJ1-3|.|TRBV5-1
TGCGCCAGCTATCTAACATTACAGGATTCGGGAAACACCATATATTTT
CASYLTLQDSGNTIYF
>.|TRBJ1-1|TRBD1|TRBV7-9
TGTGCCAGCAGCTTAGGGGGACAGGGAAAGGCTTTCTTT
CASSLGGQGKAFF
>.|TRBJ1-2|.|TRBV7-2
TGTGCCAGCAGCTTGGGACGGGCTAACTATGGCTACACCTTC
CASSLGRANYGYTF
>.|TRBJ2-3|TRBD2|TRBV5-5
TGTGCCAGCAGCCCCGGGACTAGCGGGGGGCTCAGGGCAGATACGCAGTATTTT
CASSPGTSGGLRADTQYF
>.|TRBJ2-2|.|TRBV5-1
TGCGCCAGCAGCGTAATGACTACGACCGGAACCGGGGAGCTGTTTTTT
CASSVMTTTGTGELFF
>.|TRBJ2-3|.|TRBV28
TGTGCCAGCATCAGGGGGGATGGCACAGATACGCAGTATTTT
CASIRGDGTDTQYF
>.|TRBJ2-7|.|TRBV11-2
TGTGCCAGCAGCTTAGAATGGGACACCACGGGGGAGCAGTACTTC
CASSLEWDTTGEQYF
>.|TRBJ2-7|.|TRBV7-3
TGTGCCAGCAGCTCCCAAGGTGGATACGAGCAGTACTTC
CASSSQGGYEQYF
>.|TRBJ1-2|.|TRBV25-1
TGTGCCAGCAGTGATGGGGTGGTGGGAGGCTACACCTTC
CASSDGVVGGYTF
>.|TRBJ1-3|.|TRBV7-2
TGTGCCAGCAGCTTAACCGCACAGTCGGCGGGAGGAAACACCATATATTTT
CASSLTAQSAGGNTIYF
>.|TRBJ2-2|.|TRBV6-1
TGTGCCAGCAGCGAAAATAGAGGCGGGGAGCTGTTTTTT
CASSENRGGELFF
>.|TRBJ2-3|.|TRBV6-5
TGTGCCAGCACCCGGGACGGAGCCACAGATACGCAGTATTTT
CASTRDGATDTQYF
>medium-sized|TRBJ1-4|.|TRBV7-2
TGTGCCAGCAGCTTGGGCAGTTTTAATGAAAAACTGTTTTTT
CASSLGSFNEKLFF
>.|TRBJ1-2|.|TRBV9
TGTGCCAGCAGCGTAGCTGGCTATGGCTACACCTTC
CASSVAGYGYTF
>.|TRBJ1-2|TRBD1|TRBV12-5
TGTGCTAGTGGTATCCAGACAGGGCGCGGCTACACCTTC
CASGIQTGRGYTF
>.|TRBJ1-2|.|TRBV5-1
TGCGCCAGCAGCCCGATACAGGGCTTAGCCTCCGGCTACACCTTC
CASSPIQGLASGYTF